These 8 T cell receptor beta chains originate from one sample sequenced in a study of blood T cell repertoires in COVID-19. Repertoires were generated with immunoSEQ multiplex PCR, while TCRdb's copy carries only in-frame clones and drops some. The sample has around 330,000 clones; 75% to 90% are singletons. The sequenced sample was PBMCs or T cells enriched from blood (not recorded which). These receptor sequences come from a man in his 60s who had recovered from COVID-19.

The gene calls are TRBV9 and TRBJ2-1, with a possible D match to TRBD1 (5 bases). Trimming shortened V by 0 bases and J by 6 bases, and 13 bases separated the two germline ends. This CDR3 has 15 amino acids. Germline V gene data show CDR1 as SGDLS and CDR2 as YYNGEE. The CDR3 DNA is TGTGCCAGCAGCGTAGTCCAGGGTTTAAGCAATGAGCAGTTCTTC. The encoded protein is CASSVVQGLSNEQFF.

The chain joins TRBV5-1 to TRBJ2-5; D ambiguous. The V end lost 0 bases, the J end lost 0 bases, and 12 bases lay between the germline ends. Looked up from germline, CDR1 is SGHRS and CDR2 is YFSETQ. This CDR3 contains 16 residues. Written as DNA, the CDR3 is TGCGCCAGCAGCTTGGCAGGTTATGAGTACCAAGAGACCCAGTACTTC. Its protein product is CASSLAGYEYQETQYF.

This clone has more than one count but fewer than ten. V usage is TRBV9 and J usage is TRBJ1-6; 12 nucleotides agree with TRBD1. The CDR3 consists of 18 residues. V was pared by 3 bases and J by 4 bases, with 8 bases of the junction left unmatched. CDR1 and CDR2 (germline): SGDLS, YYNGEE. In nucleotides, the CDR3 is TGTGCCAGCAGCGCCGGGACAGGGGGCCCCGTTTATAATTCACCCCTCCACTTT. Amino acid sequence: CASSAGTGGPVYNSPLHF.

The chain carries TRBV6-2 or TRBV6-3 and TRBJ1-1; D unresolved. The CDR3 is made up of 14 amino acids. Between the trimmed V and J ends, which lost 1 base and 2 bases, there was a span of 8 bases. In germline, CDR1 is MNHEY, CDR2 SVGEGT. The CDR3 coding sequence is TGTGCCAGCAGTTACTGGCGGGTTAACACTGAAGCTTTCTTT. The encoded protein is CASSYWRVNTEAFF.

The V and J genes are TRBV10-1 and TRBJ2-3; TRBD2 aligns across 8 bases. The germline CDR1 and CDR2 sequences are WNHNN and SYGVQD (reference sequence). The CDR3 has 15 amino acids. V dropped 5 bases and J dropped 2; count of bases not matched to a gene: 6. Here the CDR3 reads CASSQLAESTDTQYF. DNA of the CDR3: TGCGCCAGCAGTCAACTAGCGGAATCCACAGATACGCAGTATTTT.

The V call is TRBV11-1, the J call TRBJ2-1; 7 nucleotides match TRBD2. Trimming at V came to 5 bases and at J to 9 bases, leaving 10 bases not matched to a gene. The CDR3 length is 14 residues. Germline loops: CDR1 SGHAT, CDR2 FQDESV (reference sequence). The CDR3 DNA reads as TGTGCCAGCAGCCCGGGGCGGGAGAGGGGTGAGCAGTTCTTC. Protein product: CASSPGRERGEQFF. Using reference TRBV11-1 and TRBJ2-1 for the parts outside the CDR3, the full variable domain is EAEVAQSPRYKITEKSQAVAFWCDPISGHATLYWYRQILGQGPELLVQFQDESVVDDSQLPKDRFSAERLKGVDSTLKIQPAELGDSAMYLCASSPGRERGEQFFGPGTRLTVL.

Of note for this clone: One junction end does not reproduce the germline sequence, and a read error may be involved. CDR3 nucleotide sequence: TGTGCTAGCAGCGAGGGACAGGGCAACGTCCTGACTTTC. This sequence encodes CASSEGQGNVLTF. The J gene is TRBJ2-6, the V gene TRBV7-7; 9 bases fit TRBD1. The CDR3 runs to 13 residues. The germline CDR1 and CDR2 sequences are SSHAT and FNYEAQ (reference sequence).

As DNA, the CDR3 is TGTGCCAGCAGTGGAGCTAGCGGGAGTTACGAGCAGTACTTC. It is translated as CASSGASGSYEQYF. The chain recombines TRBV28 with TRBJ2-7, with TRBD2 matching over 10 bases. This CDR3 is built from 14 residues. Germline CDR1 MDHEN, CDR2 SYDVKM. J was trimmed by 4 bases and V by 5 bases; bases with no gene match: 5.